Listed here are 27 T cell receptor beta chains from one sample, sequenced in a study of blood T cell repertoires in COVID-19. Generated by immunoSEQ multiplex PCR, the TCRdb table keeps only in-frame clones and is missing some. The sample consists of about 59,000 clones, about nine tenths of them appearing once. Sequenced material: peripheral blood. The receptors stem from a human donor in a cohort sampled during active COVID-19.

This clone was seen more than once but under ten times. V and J are TRBV11-2 and TRBJ2-7, with 7 bases that match TRBD2. In germline, CDR1 is SGHAT, CDR2 FQNNGV. The trim removed 8 bases at V and 3 bases at J, leaving 10 bases unmatched. The CDR3 runs to 14 residues. The CDR3 DNA reads as TGTGCCAGCCGTCGGGCGGGAGATTACTACGAGCAGTACTTC. Translated, it gives CASRRAGDYYEQYF.

The V gene is TRBV19, the J gene TRBJ2-4; tentatively, D is TRBD1 (6 bases). Germline assignment: CDR1 LNHDA and CDR2 SQIVND (reference sequence). V lost 2 bases and J 7 bases, leaving 12 bases between the germline ends. The CDR3 extends over 14 amino acids. The CDR3 reads CASSIQGRANIQYF. CDR3 in DNA: TGTGCCAGTAGTATACAGGGGCGGGCGAACATTCAGTACTTC.

The gene calls are TRBV27 and TRBJ2-7, with D possibly TRBD2 on 6 matching bases. From germline, CDR1 is MNHEY and CDR2 SMNVEV (reference sequence). The CDR3 contains 13 residues. With 5 bases removed from V and 2 bases from J, the gap between germline ends came to 10 bases. CDR3 in amino acids: CASSRDSPYEQYF. CDR3 in DNA: TGTGCCAGCAGTCGGGACTCCCCCTACGAGCAGTACTTC.

V gene TRBV27 combines with J gene TRBJ2-5; tentatively, D is TRBD2 (6 bases). This CDR3 is 15 amino acids long. Germline V gene data show CDR1 as MNHEY and CDR2 as SMNVEV (reference sequence). Trimming cost V 2 bases and J 5 bases, with 15 bases left between them. As DNA, the CDR3 is TGTGCCAGCAGTTTAGCCCGCGGGGCCGGCGAGACCCAGTACTTC. As protein: CASSLARGAGETQYF.

The V call is TRBV7-9, the J call TRBJ2-2, with TRBD2 matching 9 bases. The CDR3 sequence is 15 residues long. The germline gives CDR1 SEHNR, CDR2 FQNEAQ (reference sequence). J was trimmed by 2 bases and V by 5 bases; bases with no gene match: 3. CDR3 residues: CASSPSGTNTGELFF. In nucleotides, the CDR3 is TGTGCCAGCAGCCCTAGCGGGACTAACACCGGGGAGCTGTTTTTT. Full variable domain (rest looked up from reference TRBV7-9 and TRBJ2-2): DTGVSQNPRHKITKRGQNVTFRCDPISEHNRLYWYRQTLGQGPEFLTYFQNEAQLEKSRLLSDRFSAERPKGSFSTLEIQRTEQGDSAMYLCASSPSGTNTGELFFGEGSRLTVL.

This chain connects TRBV5-1 to TRBJ2-2; 9 nucleotides agree with TRBD2. CDR1 and CDR2 from the germline V gene are SGHRS and YFSETQ. This CDR3 spans 16 amino acids. After removal of 0 bases from V and 4 bases from J, the junction contained 4 bases not matched to a gene. In DNA, the CDR3 is TGCGCCAGCAGCTTGGCTAGCGGGGTGGTCACCGGGGAGCTGTTTTTT. This encodes CASSLASGVVTGELFF.

This clone was seen once. The chain links TRBV18 to TRBJ1-4; 8 bases map to TRBD1. The length of the CDR3 is 13 residues. Per the germline V gene, CDR1 is KGHSH and CDR2 is LQKENI. The V gene end was trimmed by 5 bases and the J gene end by 6 bases; junction bases not matched to a gene: 2. The CDR3 spells CASSGQGYEKLFF. CDR3 bases: TGTGCCAGCTCAGGACAGGGTTATGAAAAACTGTTTTTT.

V and J are TRBV28 and TRBJ1-3, with a possible D match to TRBD1 (5 bases). The CDR3 sequence is 16 residues long. V lost 5 bases and J 2 bases, leaving 16 bases between the germline ends. From germline, CDR1 is MDHEN and CDR2 SYDVKM. The CDR3 DNA reads as TGTGCCAGCAGTGTGGCTTTGGGGGGGGCTGGAAACACCATATATTTT. Amino acid sequence: CASSVALGGAGNTIYF.

CDR3 in amino acids: CASSFRTGTTYEQYF. Here the CDR3 DNA reads TGTGCCAGCAGCTTTCGGACAGGGACAACCTACGAGCAGTACTTC. This chain connects TRBV13 to TRBJ2-7, with TRBD1 matching 8 bases. Germline V gives CDR1 PRHDT, CDR2 FYEKMQ (reference sequence). The ends lost 3 bases at V and 2 bases at J; junction bases unmatched: 6. The CDR3 runs to 15 residues.

In this sample, this clone turned up once. The chain employs TRBV5-1 and TRBJ2-5; TRBD2 matches at 10 bases. Germline V gives CDR1 SGHRS, CDR2 YFSETQ. The CDR3 contains 15 residues. Trimming cost V 0 bases and J 3 bases; bases outside gene matches: 2. The CDR3 here is CASSLESGREETQYF. Written as DNA, the CDR3 is TGCGCCAGCAGCTTGGAAAGCGGGAGGGAAGAGACCCAGTACTTC.

The rearrangement uses TRBV9 and TRBJ2-7; TRBD2 is a possible D gene (5 bases). The CDR3 consists of 16 residues. Germline CDR1 and CDR2: SGDLS and YYNGEE. Deletions cut 0 bases from V and 2 bases from J, with 15 bases between. CDR3 nucleotides: TGTGCCAGCAGCGTAGCTCGTAGCGAGCAAACCTACGAGCAGTACTTC. Its translation is CASSVARSEQTYEQYF. Based on the CDR3 plus reference TRBV9 and TRBJ2-7, the full variable domain is DSGVTQTPKHLITATGQRVTLRCSPRSGDLSVYWYQQSLDQGLQFLIQYYNGEERAKGNILERFSAQQFPDLHSELNLSSLELGDSALYFCASSVARSEQTYEQYFGPGTRLTVT.

The gene calls are TRBV12-5 and TRBJ2-1; 7 positions match TRBD1. Losses at the gene ends were 7 bases for V and 0 bases for J; bases not matched to a gene: 6. CDR1 and CDR2 (germline): LGHNT, FRNRAP. The CDR3 contains 15 residues. The CDR3 nucleotides are TGTGCTAGTGCAACGGGACAGAGCTCCTACAATGAGCAGTTCTTC. This sequence encodes CASATGQSSYNEQFF.

The chain employs TRBV7-9 and TRBJ1-3; unclear D gene. Germline loops: CDR1 SEHNR, CDR2 FQNEAQ (reference sequence). The CDR3 spans 14 residues. V lost 5 bases, J lost 0 bases, and 8 bases lay in between. The CDR3 region has the DNA TGTGCCAGCAGCCCTACTACCTCTGGAAACACCATATATTTT. Translating it yields CASSPTTSGNTIYF.

DNA for the CDR3: TGTGCCAGCAGCCAGGGGACAGGGGTTGAAGCTTTCTTT. Its translation is CASSQGTGVEAFF. This sequence joins TRBV4-2 and TRBJ1-1; 10 bases are a match to TRBD1. The CDR3 length is 13 residues. Trimming cost V 3 bases and J 7 bases; bases outside gene matches: 2. Germline V gives CDR1 LGHNA, CDR2 YNFKEQ.

The chain links TRBV7-3 to TRBJ2-4; D might be TRBD1 (6 bases). Germline CDR1 reads SGHTA; CDR2 reads FQGTGA. Trimming left V 0 bases short and J 8 bases short, with 8 bases between. The CDR3 covers 13 residues. CDR3 in DNA: TGTGCCAGCAGCTTAACGGCAGGGGACATTCAGTACTTC. Residues: CASSLTAGDIQYF.

In its sample, this clone was seen a few times. The V gene is TRBV19, the J gene TRBJ1-1; a possible D gene is TRBD1 (5 bases). Per germline, CDR1 LNHDA and CDR2 SQIVND (reference sequence). V lost 8 bases and J 1 base, leaving 17 bases between the germline ends. The CDR3 spans 15 residues. CDR3 amino acids: CASDDLRQRNTEAFF. For the CDR3, the DNA is TGTGCCAGTGACGACCTGCGACAGAGGAACACTGAAGCTTTCTTT.

In its sample, this clone was seen once. The chain is built from TRBV11-2 and TRBJ2-1, with 7 bases aligning to TRBD2. V dropped 1 base and J dropped 9; count of bases not matched to a gene: 6. CDR1 is SGHAT and CDR2 is FQNNGV in the germline V gene. CDR3 length equals 14 residues. CDR3 loop: CASSLVFSGPEQFF. CDR3 DNA sequence: TGTGCCAGCAGCTTAGTTTTTAGCGGGCCTGAGCAGTTCTTC.

V and J are TRBV7-2 and TRBJ2-3, with 8 bases identical to TRBD1. This CDR3 is 19 amino acids long. Looked up from germline, CDR1 is SGHTA and CDR2 is FQGNSA. V shed 3 bases, J shed 3 bases, and the junction held 17 bases outside the gene matches. CDR3 sequence reads: CASSFRALSPGGRTDTQYF. For the CDR3, the DNA is TGTGCCAGCAGCTTTCGGGCCTTGTCGCCAGGGGGCCGGACAGATACGCAGTATTTT.

This chain joins TRBV28 and TRBJ2-7; D may be TRBD2 (6 bases). The CDR3 extends over 15 amino acids. Germline CDR1 MDHEN, CDR2 SYDVKM. V was trimmed by 8 bases and J by 1 base, leaving 18 bases between them. CDR3 region: CASGWGGAPSYEQYF. CDR3 nucleotides: TGTGCCAGCGGCTGGGGCGGGGCCCCTTCCTACGAGCAGTACTTC.

This clone was observed a few times. This chain connects TRBV3-1 (or the pseudogene TRBV3-2) to TRBJ2-7; D not certain. Germline V lookup: CDR1 LGHDT, CDR2 YNNKEL (reference sequence). The CDR3 sequence is 13 residues long. V lost 3 bases and J 3 bases, leaving 9 bases between the germline ends. Written as DNA, the CDR3 is TGTGCCAGCAGCCAGATACATAACTACGAGCAGTACTTC. Residues: CASSQIHNYEQYF.

The V gene is TRBV28, the J gene TRBJ2-3, with TRBD2 matching over 8 bases. This CDR3 is 15 amino acids long. CDR1 and CDR2 from the germline V gene are MDHEN and SYDVKM. Trimming at V came to 3 bases and at J to 4 bases, leaving 6 bases not matched to a gene. CDR3 loop: CASSFREGGADTQYF. The CDR3 DNA follows: TGTGCCAGCAGTTTTCGGGAGGGCGGGGCAGATACGCAGTATTTT. Full variable domain (missing parts from reference TRBV28 and TRBJ2-3): DVKVTQSSRYLVKRTGEKVFLECVQDMDHENMFWYRQDPGLGLRLIYFSYDVKMKEKGDIPEGYSVSREKKERFSLILESASTNQTSMYLCASSFREGGADTQYFGPGTRLTVL.

The chain is built from TRBV3-1 (or the pseudogene TRBV3-2) and TRBJ2-7; D is possibly TRBD2 (6 bases). Germline V gives CDR1 LGHDT, CDR2 YNNKEL (reference sequence). Trimming took 8 bases from V and 4 from J, leaving 15 bases between them. This CDR3 has 13 residues. The CDR3 DNA reads as TGTGCCAGCGGTGTTAGCGGAGGTTACGAGCAGTACTTC. Residues: CASGVSGGYEQYF.

The chain links TRBV7-9 to TRBJ1-2; possible D gene TRBD1, 5 bases. Germline-derived CDR1 and CDR2 are SEHNR and FQNEAQ (reference sequence). With 0 bases removed from V and 4 bases from J, the gap between germline ends came to 15 bases. CDR3 size: 16 residues. CDR3 sequence: CASSLAGDFAFYGYTF. CDR3 in DNA: TGTGCCAGCAGCTTAGCGGGGGACTTTGCCTTCTATGGCTACACCTTC.

This sequence joins TRBV11-2 and TRBJ2-4, with 11 bases matching TRBD1. The CDR3 extends over 16 amino acids. V gave up 4 bases and J gave up 11 bases; unmatched junction bases: 13. Germline V gene sequence: CDR1 SGHAT, CDR2 FQNNGV. The CDR3 coding sequence is TGTGCCAGCAGCTCCCGGACAGGGGGCGTTCTGTGGTTTCAGTACTTC. It specifies CASSSRTGGVLWFQYF.

V and J are TRBV3-1 (or the pseudogene TRBV3-2) and TRBJ1-2; 7 nucleotides line up with TRBD1. CDR1 is LGHDT, CDR2 YNNKEL, per germline (reference sequence). V lost 1 base to trimming and J lost 8 bases; unmatched junction nucleotides: 10. This CDR3 has 15 residues. The CDR3 DNA is TGTGCCAGCAGCCAAGCCGGGACAGCTTTAGGAGGCTACACCTTC. Its translation: CASSQAGTALGGYTF.

Concerning this clone itself: At the DNA level, this CDR3 is encoded by other sequences in the same sample as well. The V call is TRBV2, the J call TRBJ1-5, with D tentatively TRBD1 (5 bases). The V gene's germline CDR1 is SNHLY and CDR2 FYNNEI. The CDR3 length is 13 residues. V was cut by 0 bases and J by 11 bases, with 11 bases left in between. The CDR3 DNA reads TGTGCCAGCAGTGAAGCGGGGCGGGGGGCCCAGCATTTT. This codes for CASSEAGRGAQHF. Combining the CDR3 with reference TRBV2 and TRBJ1-5 gives the whole variable domain EPEVTQTPSHQVTQMGQEVILRCVPISNHLYFYWYRQILGQKVEFLVSFYNNEISEKSEIFDDQFSVERPDGSNFTLKIRSTKLEDSAMYFCASSEAGRGAQHFGDGTRLSIL.

This chain connects TRBV7-9 to TRBJ2-1, with 9 positions matching TRBD2. The CDR3 extends over 16 amino acids. Germline V gene sequence: CDR1 SEHNR, CDR2 FQNEAQ (reference sequence). V lost 1 base, J lost 3 bases, and 4 bases stayed unmatched. CDR3 in DNA: TGTGCCAGCAGCTTAGACCGACTAGCGGTCTACAATGAGCAGTTCTTC. It codes for CASSLDRLAVYNEQFF.